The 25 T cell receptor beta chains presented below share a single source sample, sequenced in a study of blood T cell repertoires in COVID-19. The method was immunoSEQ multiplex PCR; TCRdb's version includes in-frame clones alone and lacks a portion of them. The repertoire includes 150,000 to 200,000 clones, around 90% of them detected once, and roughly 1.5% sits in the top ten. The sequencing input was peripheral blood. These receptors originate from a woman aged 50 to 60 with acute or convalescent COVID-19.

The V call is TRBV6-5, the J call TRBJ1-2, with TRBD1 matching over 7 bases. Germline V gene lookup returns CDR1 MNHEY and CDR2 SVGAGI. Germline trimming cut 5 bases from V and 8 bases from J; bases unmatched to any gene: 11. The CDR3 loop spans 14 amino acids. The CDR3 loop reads CASSTRQGSYGYTF. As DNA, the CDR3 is TGTGCCAGCAGTACTAGACAGGGTTCTTACGGCTACACCTTC.

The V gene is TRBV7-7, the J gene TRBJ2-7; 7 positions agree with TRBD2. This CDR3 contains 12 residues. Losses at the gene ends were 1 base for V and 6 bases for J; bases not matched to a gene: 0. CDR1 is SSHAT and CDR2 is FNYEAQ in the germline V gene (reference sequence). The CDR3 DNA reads TGTGCCAGCAGCTTAGGGGAGGGCGAGCAGTACTTC. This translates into CASSLGEGEQYF.

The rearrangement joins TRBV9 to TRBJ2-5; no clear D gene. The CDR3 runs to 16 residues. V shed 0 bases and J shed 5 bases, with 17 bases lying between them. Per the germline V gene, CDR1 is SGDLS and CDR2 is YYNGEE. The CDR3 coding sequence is TGTGCCAGCAGCGTAGCAGAGAGTAGCCTATGGGAGACCCAGTACTTC. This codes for CASSVAESSLWETQYF.

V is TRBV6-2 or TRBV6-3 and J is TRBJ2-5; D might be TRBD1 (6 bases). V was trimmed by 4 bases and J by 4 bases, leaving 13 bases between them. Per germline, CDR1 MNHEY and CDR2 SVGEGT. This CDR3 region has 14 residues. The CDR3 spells CASSLHRVAETQYF. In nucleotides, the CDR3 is TGTGCCAGCAGTTTGCACAGGGTTGCAGAGACCCAGTACTTC.

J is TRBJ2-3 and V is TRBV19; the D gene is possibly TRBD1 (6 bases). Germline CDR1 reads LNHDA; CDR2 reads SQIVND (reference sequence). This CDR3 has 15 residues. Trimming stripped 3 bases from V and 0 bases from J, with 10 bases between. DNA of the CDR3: TGTGCCAGTAGTATGACAGGAGTCAGCACAGATACGCAGTATTTT. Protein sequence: CASSMTGVSTDTQYF. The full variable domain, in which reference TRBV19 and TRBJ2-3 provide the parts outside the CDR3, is DGGITQSPKYLFRKEGQNVTLSCEQNLNHDAMYWYRQDPGQGLRLIYYSQIVNDFQKGDIAEGYSVSREKKESFPLTVTSAQKNPTAFYLCASSMTGVSTDTQYFGPGTRLTVL.

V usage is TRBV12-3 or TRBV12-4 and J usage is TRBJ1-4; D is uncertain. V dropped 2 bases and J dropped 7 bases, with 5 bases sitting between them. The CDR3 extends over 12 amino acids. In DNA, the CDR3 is TGTGCCAGCAGTTTAACGCGTGAAAAACTGTTTTTT. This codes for CASSLTREKLFF.

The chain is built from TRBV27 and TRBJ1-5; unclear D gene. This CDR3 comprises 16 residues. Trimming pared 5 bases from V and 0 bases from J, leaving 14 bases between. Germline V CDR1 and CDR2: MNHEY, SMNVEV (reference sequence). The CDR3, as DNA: TGTGCCAGCAGTGTCACGGGATCCTATAGCAATCAGCCCCAGCATTTT. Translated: CASSVTGSYSNQPQHF.

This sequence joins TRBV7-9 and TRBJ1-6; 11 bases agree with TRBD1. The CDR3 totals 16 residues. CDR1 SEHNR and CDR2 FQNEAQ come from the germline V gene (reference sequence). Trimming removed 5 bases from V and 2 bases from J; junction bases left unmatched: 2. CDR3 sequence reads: CASSRGQGAYNSPLHF. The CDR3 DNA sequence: TGTGCCAGCAGCCGGGGACAGGGGGCCTATAATTCACCCCTCCACTTT. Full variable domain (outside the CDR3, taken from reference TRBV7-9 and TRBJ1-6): DTGVSQNPRHKITKRGQNVTFRCDPISEHNRLYWYRQTLGQGPEFLTYFQNEAQLEKSRLLSDRFSAERPKGSFSTLEIQRTEQGDSAMYLCASSRGQGAYNSPLHFGNGTRLTVT.

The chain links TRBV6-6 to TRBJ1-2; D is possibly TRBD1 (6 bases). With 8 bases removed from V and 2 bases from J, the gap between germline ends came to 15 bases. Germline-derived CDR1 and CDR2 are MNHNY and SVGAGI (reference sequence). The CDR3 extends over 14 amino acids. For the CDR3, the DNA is TGTGCCAGCCGGCTTCCCGGGACAAACTATGGCTACACCTTC. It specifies CASRLPGTNYGYTF.

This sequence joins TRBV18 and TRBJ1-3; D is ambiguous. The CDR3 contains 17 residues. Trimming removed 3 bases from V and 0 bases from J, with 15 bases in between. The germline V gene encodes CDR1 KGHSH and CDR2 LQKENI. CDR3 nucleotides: TGTGCCAGCTCACCCCGAGGGAGAACCGGCTCTGGAAACACCATATATTTT. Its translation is CASSPRGRTGSGNTIYF. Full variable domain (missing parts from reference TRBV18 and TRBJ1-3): NAGVMQNPRHLVRRRGQEARLRCSPMKGHSHVYWYRQLPEEGLKFMVYLQKENIIDESGMPKERFSAEFPKEGPSILRIQQVVRGDSAAYFCASSPRGRTGSGNTIYFGEGSWLTVV.

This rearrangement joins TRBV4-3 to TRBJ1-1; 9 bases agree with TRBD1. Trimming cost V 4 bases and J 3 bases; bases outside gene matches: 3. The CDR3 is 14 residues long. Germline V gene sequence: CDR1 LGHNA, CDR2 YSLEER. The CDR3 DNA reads TGCGCCAGCAGCCGGAGGACAGGGGACACTGAAGCTTTCTTT. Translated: CASSRRTGDTEAFF.

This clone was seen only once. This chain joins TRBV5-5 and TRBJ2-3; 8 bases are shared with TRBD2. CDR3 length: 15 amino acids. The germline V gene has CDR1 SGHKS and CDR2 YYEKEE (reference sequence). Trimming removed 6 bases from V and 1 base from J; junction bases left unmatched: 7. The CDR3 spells CASKSSGTGTDTQYF. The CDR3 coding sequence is TGTGCCAGCAAAAGTAGCGGGACCGGCACAGATACGCAGTATTTT. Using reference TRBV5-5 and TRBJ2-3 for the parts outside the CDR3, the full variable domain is DAGVTQSPTHLIKTRGQQVTLRCSPISGHKSVSWYQQVLGQGPQFIFQYYEKEERGRGNFPDRFSARQFPNYSSELNVNALLLGDSALYLCASKSSGTGTDTQYFGPGTRLTVL.

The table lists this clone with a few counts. CDR3 residues: CASSQGGPLGLVTQFF. The DNA of the CDR3 is TGCGCCAGCAGCCAAGGGGGTCCCTTGGGACTGGTGACGCAGTTCTTC. The chain employs TRBV4-3 and TRBJ2-1; the D gene is possibly TRBD2 (6 bases). The CDR3 extends over 16 amino acids. The V gene lost 1 base and the J gene lost 12 bases, with 22 bases spanning the gap. In germline, CDR1 is LGHNA, CDR2 YSLEER.

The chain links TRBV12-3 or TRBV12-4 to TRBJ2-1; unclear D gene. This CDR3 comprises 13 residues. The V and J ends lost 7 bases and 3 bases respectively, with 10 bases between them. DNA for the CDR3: TGTGCCAGCACCACGAGGTTCTACAATGAGCAGTTCTTC. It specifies CASTTRFYNEQFF.

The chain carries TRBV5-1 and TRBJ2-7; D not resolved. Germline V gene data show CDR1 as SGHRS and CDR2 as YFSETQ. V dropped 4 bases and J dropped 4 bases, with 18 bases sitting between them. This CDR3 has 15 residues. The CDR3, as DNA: TGCGCCAGCAGCCCCATCTCGGTGATTCTATACGAGCAGTACTTC. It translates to CASSPISVILYEQYF.

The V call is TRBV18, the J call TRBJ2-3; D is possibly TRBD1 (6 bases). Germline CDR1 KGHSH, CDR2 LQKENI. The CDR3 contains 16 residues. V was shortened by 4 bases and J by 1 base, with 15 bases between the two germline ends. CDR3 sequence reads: CASSLARGFGTDTQYF. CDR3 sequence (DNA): TGTGCCAGCTCACTCGCAAGGGGGTTTGGCACAGATACGCAGTATTTT.

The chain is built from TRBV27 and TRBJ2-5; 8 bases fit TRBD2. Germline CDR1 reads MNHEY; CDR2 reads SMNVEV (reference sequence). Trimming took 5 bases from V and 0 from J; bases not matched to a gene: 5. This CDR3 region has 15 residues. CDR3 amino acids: CASSPLSGNQETQYF. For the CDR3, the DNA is TGTGCCAGCAGTCCTCTTAGCGGGAACCAAGAGACCCAGTACTTC.

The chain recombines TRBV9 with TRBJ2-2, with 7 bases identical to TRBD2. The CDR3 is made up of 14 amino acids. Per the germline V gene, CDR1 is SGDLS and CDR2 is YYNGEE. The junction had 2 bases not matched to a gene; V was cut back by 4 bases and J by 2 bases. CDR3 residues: CASSPSGNTGELFF. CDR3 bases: TGTGCCAGCAGCCCTAGCGGAAACACCGGGGAGCTGTTTTTT.

CDR3 sequence reads: CASSLQTTTEAFF. CDR3 nucleotides: TGCGCCAGCAGCCTCCAGACAACCACTGAAGCTTTCTTT. The chain has TRBV4-1 and TRBJ1-1, with D unclear. V lost 4 bases, J lost 4 bases, and 10 bases lay in between. This CDR3 spans 13 amino acids. Germline V gene data show CDR1 as MGHRA and CDR2 as YSYEKL.

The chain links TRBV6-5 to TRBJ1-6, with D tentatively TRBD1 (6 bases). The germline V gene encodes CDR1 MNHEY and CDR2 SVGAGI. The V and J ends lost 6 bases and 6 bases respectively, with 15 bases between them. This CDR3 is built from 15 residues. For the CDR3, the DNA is TGTGCCAGCAGGGGTGACAGGACCAGTAATTCACCCCTCCACTTT. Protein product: CASRGDRTSNSPLHF.

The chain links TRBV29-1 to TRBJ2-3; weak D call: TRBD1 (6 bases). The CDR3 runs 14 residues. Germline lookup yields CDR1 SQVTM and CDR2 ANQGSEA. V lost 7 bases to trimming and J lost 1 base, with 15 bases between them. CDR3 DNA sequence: TGCAGCGCCAAAAGGGGGAGCGGCACAGATACGCAGTATTTT. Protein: CSAKRGSGTDTQYF.

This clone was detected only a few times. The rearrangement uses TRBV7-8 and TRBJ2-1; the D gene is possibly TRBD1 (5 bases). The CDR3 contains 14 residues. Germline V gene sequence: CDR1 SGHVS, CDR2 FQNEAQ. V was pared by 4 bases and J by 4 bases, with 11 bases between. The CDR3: CASSSWTLYNEQFF. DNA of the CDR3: TGTGCCAGCAGCTCATGGACACTATACAATGAGCAGTTCTTC.

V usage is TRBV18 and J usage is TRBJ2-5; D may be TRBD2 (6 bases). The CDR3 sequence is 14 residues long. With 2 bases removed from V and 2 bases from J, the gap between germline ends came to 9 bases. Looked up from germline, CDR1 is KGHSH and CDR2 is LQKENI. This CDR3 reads CASSPGGTQETQYF. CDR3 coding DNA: TGTGCCAGCTCACCAGGCGGGACTCAAGAGACCCAGTACTTC.

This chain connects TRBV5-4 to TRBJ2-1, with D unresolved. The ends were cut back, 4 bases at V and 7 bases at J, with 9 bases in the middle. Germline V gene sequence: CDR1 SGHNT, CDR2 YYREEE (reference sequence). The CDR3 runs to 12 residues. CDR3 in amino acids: CASSRSLNEQFF. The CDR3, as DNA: TGTGCCAGCAGCCGAAGCTTAAATGAGCAGTTCTTC. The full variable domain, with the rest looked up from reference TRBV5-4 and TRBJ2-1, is ETGVTQSPTHLIKTRGQQVTLRCSSQSGHNTVSWYQQALGQGPQFIFQYYREEENGRGNFPPRFSGLQFPNYSSELNVNALELDDSALYLCASSRSLNEQFFGPGTRLTVL.

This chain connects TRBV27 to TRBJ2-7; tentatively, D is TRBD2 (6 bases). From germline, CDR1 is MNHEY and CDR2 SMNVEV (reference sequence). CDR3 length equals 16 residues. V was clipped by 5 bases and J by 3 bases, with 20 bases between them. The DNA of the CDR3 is TGTGCCAGCAGTATTAAATGGCAGGGAGGCGTCTACGAGCAGTACTTC. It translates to CASSIKWQGGVYEQYF.